This is a list of T cell receptor beta chains from one sample in a study of T-cell memory formation after mild COVID-19. TCRdb fed the 5' RACE reads into MiXCR, producing one record per CDR3 protein. Here the sample spans around 430,000 distinct CDR3 sequences, roughly 15% being singletons. The sample taken for sequencing was PBMCs or a T cell subset sorted from them (not recorded which). Source of these receptors: a man between 18 and 29 years old who had mild COVID-19 (a few samples of this study predate the infection). Cell type and time point are not known. Each CDR3 is given with its conserved first and last residue. The D gene is left open where the match is weak. The listing skips clone size in some rows; elsewhere it reads once, few, many or a size class.

CDR3 length: 15; clone size: few; V gene: TRBV5-1; D gene: TRBD1; J gene: TRBJ1-2; CDR3 DNA: TGCGCCAGCAGCTTGGTATCGGGACAGACAAATGGCTACACCTTC; CDR3 protein: CASSLVSGQTNGYTF
CDR3 length: 16; clone size: few; V gene: TRBV9; D gene: NA; J gene: TRBJ2-1; CDR3 DNA: TGTGCCAGCAGCGCCCCCAGACAGGTCTCCTACAATGAGCAGTTCTTC; CDR3 protein: CASSAPRQVSYNEQFF
CDR3 length: 16; clone size: NA; V gene: TRBV4-2; D gene: TRBD2; J gene: TRBJ2-1; CDR3 DNA: TGTGCCAGCAGCCAACCACTAGCGGGGAGGGTTAATGAGCAGTTCTTC; CDR3 protein: CASSQPLAGRVNEQFF
CDR3 length: 14; clone size: few; V gene: TRBV19; D gene: NA; J gene: TRBJ2-7; CDR3 DNA: TGTGCCAGTAGTCAAACGTGGACCTCCTACGAGCAGTACTTC; CDR3 protein: CASSQTWTSYEQYF
CDR3 length: 17; clone size: many; V gene: TRBV7-8; D gene: TRBD2; J gene: TRBJ2-3; CDR3 DNA: TGTGCCAGCAGCTTAGCCCGTTTCGCGGGGGACACAGATACGCAGTATTTT; CDR3 protein: CASSLARFAGDTDTQYF
CDR3 length: 17; clone size: few; V gene: TRBV4-1; D gene: TRBD2; J gene: TRBJ2-3; CDR3 DNA: TGCGCCAGCAGCCAAGTCGGGGGGGGTTCTAGCACAGATACGCAGTATTTT; CDR3 protein: CASSQVGGGSSTDTQYF
CDR3 length: 16; clone size: NA; V gene: TRBV27; D gene: TRBD1; J gene: TRBJ1-2; CDR3 DNA: TGTGCCAGCAGGCCCACTCGGGACAGGGGAATATATGGCTACACCTTC; CDR3 protein: CASRPTRDRGIYGYTF
CDR3 length: 15; clone size: NA; V gene: TRBV7-9; D gene: NA; J gene: TRBJ2-7; CDR3 DNA: TGTGCCAGCAGTATGGCCTTAGCAGTAGTGTACGAGCAGTACTTC; CDR3 protein: CASSMALAVVYEQYF
CDR3 length: 13; clone size: few; V gene: TRBV4-3; D gene: NA; J gene: TRBJ2-1; CDR3 DNA: TGCGCCAGCAGCCAAGACCCCCTGGATGAGCAGTTCTTC; CDR3 protein: CASSQDPLDEQFF
CDR3 length: 15; clone size: few; V gene: TRBV20-1; D gene: NA; J gene: TRBJ2-5; CDR3 DNA: TGCAGTGCCCCTCGGGCAGCATGGGGCCAAGAGACCCAGTACTTC; CDR3 protein: CSAPRAAWGQETQYF
CDR3 length: 20; clone size: NA; V gene: TRBV10-3; D gene: TRBD1; J gene: TRBJ2-5; CDR3 DNA: TGTGCCATCAGTGAAGTTCCGGCGGGACAGGGGGCGGTGAATCAAGAGACCCAGTACTTC; CDR3 protein: CAISEVPAGQGAVNQETQYF
CDR3 length: 18; clone size: NA; V gene: TRBV3-1; D gene: TRBD2; J gene: TRBJ2-2; CDR3 DNA: TGTGCCAGCAGCCGGGGACTAGCGGGGGGCCCGAACACCGGGGAGCTGTTTTTT; CDR3 protein: CASSRGLAGGPNTGELFF
CDR3 length: 16; clone size: NA; V gene: TRBV5-6; D gene: NA; J gene: TRBJ2-2; CDR3 DNA: TGTGCCAGCAGCCCCCCCTTTATCAGCCGGACCGGGGAGCTGTTTTTT; CDR3 protein: CASSPPFISRTGELFF
CDR3 length: 13; clone size: NA; V gene: TRBV6-2/TRBV6-3; D gene: NA; J gene: TRBJ2-3; CDR3 DNA: TGTGCCAGCGGATTCCTCCAGGCAGATACGCAGTATTTT; CDR3 protein: CASGFLQADTQYF
CDR3 length: 17; clone size: NA; V gene: TRBV6-5; D gene: TRBD1; J gene: TRBJ2-1; CDR3 DNA: TGTGCCAGCAGTTACCGATTGACAGGGTTTATGGGCAATGAGCAGTTCTTC; CDR3 protein: CASSYRLTGFMGNEQFF
CDR3 length: 14; clone size: many; V gene: TRBV4-1; D gene: NA; J gene: TRBJ1-4; CDR3 DNA: TGCGCCAGCAGCCAAGAAGGACAGAATGAAAAACTGTTTTTT; CDR3 protein: CASSQEGQNEKLFF
CDR3 length: 16; clone size: few; V gene: TRBV27; D gene: TRBD1; J gene: TRBJ2-7; CDR3 DNA: TGTGCCAGCCAACCCGGACAGGGGTTGGGAGAATACGAGCAGTACTTC; CDR3 protein: CASQPGQGLGEYEQYF
CDR3 length: 17; clone size: NA; V gene: TRBV9; D gene: TRBD2; J gene: TRBJ2-2; CDR3 DNA: TGTGCCAGCAGCGTACAAAGCGGGGGGGCGAACACCGGGGAGCTGTTTTTT; CDR3 protein: CASSVQSGGANTGELFF
CDR3 length: 14; clone size: few; V gene: TRBV9; D gene: NA; J gene: TRBJ1-1; CDR3 DNA: TGTGCCAGCAGCGTGGCCGACATCCGAACTGAAGCTTTCTTT; CDR3 protein: CASSVADIRTEAFF
CDR3 length: 15; clone size: few; V gene: TRBV6-4; D gene: NA; J gene: TRBJ2-4; CDR3 DNA: TGTGCCAGCAATAGGAGCCCTTTAGCCAAAAACATTCAGTACTTC; CDR3 protein: CASNRSPLAKNIQYF
CDR3 length: 16; clone size: few; V gene: TRBV7-9; D gene: TRBD1; J gene: TRBJ1-2; CDR3 DNA: TGTGCCAGCAGCTTAGTGGGACAGGTCAAAGACTATGGCTACACCTTC; CDR3 protein: CASSLVGQVKDYGYTF
CDR3 length: 13; clone size: few; V gene: TRBV6-2/TRBV6-3; D gene: NA; J gene: TRBJ2-1; CDR3 DNA: TGTGCCAGCAGTTACCCGTCTATCAATGAGCAGTTCTTC; CDR3 protein: CASSYPSINEQFF
CDR3 length: 16; clone size: NA; V gene: TRBV6-2/TRBV6-3; D gene: NA; J gene: TRBJ1-6; CDR3 DNA: TGTGCCAGCAGTTACTGGGCCTCCCGGAGGTATTCACCCCTCCACTTT; CDR3 protein: CASSYWASRRYSPLHF
CDR3 length: 14; clone size: NA; V gene: TRBV5-6; D gene: NA; J gene: TRBJ1-2; CDR3 DNA: TGTGCCAGCAGCTTTCAGGGGCTTAACTATGGCTACACCTTC; CDR3 protein: CASSFQGLNYGYTF
CDR3 length: 15; clone size: many; V gene: TRBV3-1; D gene: NA; J gene: TRBJ2-5; CDR3 DNA: TGTGCCAGCAGCCAACCATGGACAATGCAAGAGACCCAGTACTTC; CDR3 protein: CASSQPWTMQETQYF
CDR3 length: 12; clone size: many; V gene: TRBV28; D gene: NA; J gene: TRBJ2-2; CDR3 DNA: TGTGCCAGCAGTGCCTACACCGGGGAGCTGTTTTTT; CDR3 protein: CASSAYTGELFF
CDR3 length: 14; clone size: many; V gene: TRBV12-3/TRBV12-4; D gene: NA; J gene: TRBJ2-7; CDR3 DNA: TGTGCCAGCAGTTTAGTAGGGGGGACATACGAGCAGTACTTC; CDR3 protein: CASSLVGGTYEQYF
CDR3 length: 12; clone size: NA; V gene: TRBV6-2/TRBV6-3; D gene: NA; J gene: TRBJ2-2; CDR3 DNA: TGTGCCAGCTTCGTAGGGACCGGGGAGCTGTTTTTT; CDR3 protein: CASFVGTGELFF
CDR3 length: 14; clone size: NA; V gene: TRBV2; D gene: NA; J gene: TRBJ2-2; CDR3 DNA: TGTGCCAGCATTCGGGGTACGAGCACCGGGGAGCTGTTTTTT; CDR3 protein: CASIRGTSTGELFF
CDR3 length: 14; clone size: few; V gene: TRBV5-4; D gene: NA; J gene: TRBJ2-2; CDR3 DNA: TGTGCCAGCAGCCCGCATGAGAACACCGGGGAGCTGTTTTTT; CDR3 protein: CASSPHENTGELFF
CDR3 length: 13; clone size: NA; V gene: TRBV12-3/TRBV12-4; D gene: NA; J gene: TRBJ1-5; CDR3 DNA: TGTGCCACCATACAGGGACCAAATCAGCCCCAGCATTTT; CDR3 protein: CATIQGPNQPQHF
CDR3 length: 14; clone size: few; V gene: TRBV7-3; D gene: NA; J gene: TRBJ2-2; CDR3 DNA: TGTGCCAGCAGCTTAAGCCACAGGGCCGGGGAGCTGTTTTTT; CDR3 protein: CASSLSHRAGELFF
CDR3 length: 14; clone size: NA; V gene: TRBV9; D gene: NA; J gene: TRBJ2-7; CDR3 DNA: TGTGCCAGCAGCCCACAACGTGGTTCCTACGAGCAGTACTTC; CDR3 protein: CASSPQRGSYEQYF
CDR3 length: 14; clone size: few; V gene: TRBV9; D gene: NA; J gene: TRBJ1-2; CDR3 DNA: TGTGCCAGCACCGAGGGGGGATTTAACTATGGCTACACCTTC; CDR3 protein: CASTEGGFNYGYTF
CDR3 length: 16; clone size: few; V gene: TRBV9; D gene: NA; J gene: TRBJ2-1; CDR3 DNA: TGTGCCAGCAGTGAAGTATCCAGATTAGCCTACAATGAGCAGTTCTTC; CDR3 protein: CASSEVSRLAYNEQFF
CDR3 length: 14; clone size: NA; V gene: TRBV11-2; D gene: NA; J gene: TRBJ2-2; CDR3 DNA: TGTGCCAGCAGCTTAAGAGCTACTAACGGGGAGCTGTTTTTT; CDR3 protein: CASSLRATNGELFF
CDR3 length: 15; clone size: many; V gene: TRBV7-2; D gene: NA; J gene: TRBJ1-5; CDR3 DNA: TGTGCCAGCAGCTTAGTGGCAGTAGGGAATCAGCCCCAGCATTTT; CDR3 protein: CASSLVAVGNQPQHF
CDR3 length: 15; clone size: few; V gene: TRBV7-9; D gene: TRBD1; J gene: TRBJ2-2; CDR3 DNA: TGTGCCAGCAGCACCGGGACAGGTATCACCGGGGAGCTGTTTTTT; CDR3 protein: CASSTGTGITGELFF
CDR3 length: 15; clone size: many; V gene: TRBV7-2; D gene: NA; J gene: TRBJ1-2; CDR3 DNA: TGTGCCAGCAGCTTAGCTCTCACTCTGGGATATGGCTACACCTTC; CDR3 protein: CASSLALTLGYGYTF
CDR3 length: 12; clone size: many; V gene: TRBV9; D gene: NA; J gene: TRBJ2-5; CDR3 DNA: TGTGCCAGCAGCGTGAACCAAGAGACCCAGTACTTC; CDR3 protein: CASSVNQETQYF
CDR3 length: 12; clone size: few; V gene: TRBV12-3/TRBV12-4; D gene: NA; J gene: TRBJ1-4; CDR3 DNA: TGTGCCAGCAGTGGGCGTAATGAAAAACTGTTTTTT; CDR3 protein: CASSGRNEKLFF
CDR3 length: 20; clone size: few; V gene: TRBV6-2/TRBV6-3; D gene: NA; J gene: TRBJ1-5; CDR3 DNA: TGTGCCAGCAGTCCCAAATCCTCTCACCGTATCCTACTTAGCAATCAGCCCCAGCATTTT; CDR3 protein: CASSPKSSHRILLSNQPQHF
CDR3 length: 16; clone size: few; V gene: TRBV21-1; D gene: NA; J gene: TRBJ2-3; CDR3 DNA: TGTGCCAGCAGCAAAGGGGCAGCCTCGGATACAGATACGCAGTATTTT; CDR3 protein: CASSKGAASDTDTQYF
CDR3 length: 15; clone size: few; V gene: TRBV18; D gene: NA; J gene: TRBJ2-3; CDR3 DNA: TGTGCCAGCTCAACGCGACTAGGGCGGACAGATACGCAGTATTTT; CDR3 protein: CASSTRLGRTDTQYF
CDR3 length: 14; clone size: few; V gene: TRBV5-1; D gene: TRBD1; J gene: TRBJ2-7; CDR3 DNA: TGCGCCAGCACGCCGGGACAGGGAACCTACGAGCAGTACTTC; CDR3 protein: CASTPGQGTYEQYF